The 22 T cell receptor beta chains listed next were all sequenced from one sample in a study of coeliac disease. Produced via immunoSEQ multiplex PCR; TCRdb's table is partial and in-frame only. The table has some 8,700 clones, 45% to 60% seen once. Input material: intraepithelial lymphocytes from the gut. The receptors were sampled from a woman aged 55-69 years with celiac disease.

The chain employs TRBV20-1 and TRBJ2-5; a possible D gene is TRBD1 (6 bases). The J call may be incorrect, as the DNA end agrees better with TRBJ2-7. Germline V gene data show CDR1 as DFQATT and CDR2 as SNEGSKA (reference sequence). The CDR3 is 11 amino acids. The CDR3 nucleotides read TGCAGTGTCAGGGGACCCTACGAGCAGTACTTC. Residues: CSVRGPYEQYF.

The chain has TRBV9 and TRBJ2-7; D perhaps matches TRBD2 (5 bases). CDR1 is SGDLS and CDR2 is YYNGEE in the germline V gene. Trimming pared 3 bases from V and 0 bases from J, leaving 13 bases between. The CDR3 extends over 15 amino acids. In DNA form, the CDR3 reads TGTGCCAGCAGCGCGGACCCGGGAAGCTCCTACGAGCAGTACTTC. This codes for CASSADPGSSYEQYF.

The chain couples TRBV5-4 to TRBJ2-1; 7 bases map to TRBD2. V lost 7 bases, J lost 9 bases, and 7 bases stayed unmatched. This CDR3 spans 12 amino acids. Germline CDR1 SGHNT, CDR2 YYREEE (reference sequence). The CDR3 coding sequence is TGTGCCAGCCGCCCCCCGGGGGGTGAGCAGTTCTTC. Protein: CASRPPGGEQFF. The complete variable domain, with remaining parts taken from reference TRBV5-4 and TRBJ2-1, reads ETGVTQSPTHLIKTRGQQVTLRCSSQSGHNTVSWYQQALGQGPQFIFQYYREEENGRGNFPPRFSGLQFPNYSSELNVNALELDDSALYLCASRPPGGEQFFGPGTRLTVL.

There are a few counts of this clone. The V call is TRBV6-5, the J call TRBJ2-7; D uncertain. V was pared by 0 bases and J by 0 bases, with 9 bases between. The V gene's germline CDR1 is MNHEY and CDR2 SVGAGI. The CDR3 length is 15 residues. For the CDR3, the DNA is TGTGCCAGCAGTTACTCGAGATCCTCCTCCTACGAGCAGTACTTC. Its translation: CASSYSRSSSYEQYF.

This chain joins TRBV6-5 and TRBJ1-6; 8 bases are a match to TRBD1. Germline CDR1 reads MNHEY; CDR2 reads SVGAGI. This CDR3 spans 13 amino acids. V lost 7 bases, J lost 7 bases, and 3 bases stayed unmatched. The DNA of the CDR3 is TGTGCCAGCAACAGGGGGTCGAATTCACCCCTCCACTTT. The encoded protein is CASNRGSNSPLHF.

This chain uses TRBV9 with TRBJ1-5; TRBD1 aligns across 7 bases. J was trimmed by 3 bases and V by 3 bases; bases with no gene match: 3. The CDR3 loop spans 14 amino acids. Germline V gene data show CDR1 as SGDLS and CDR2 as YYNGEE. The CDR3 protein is CASSEGQINQPQHF. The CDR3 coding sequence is TGTGCCAGCAGCGAGGGACAGATCAATCAGCCCCAGCATTTT.

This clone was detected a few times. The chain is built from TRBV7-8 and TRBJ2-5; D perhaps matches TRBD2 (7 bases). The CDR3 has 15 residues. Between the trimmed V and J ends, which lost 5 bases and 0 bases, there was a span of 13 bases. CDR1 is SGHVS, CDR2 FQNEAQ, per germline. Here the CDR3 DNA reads TGTGCCAGCAGCCCCCACGGGGGGCACCAAGAGACCCAGTACTTC. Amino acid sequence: CASSPHGGHQETQYF. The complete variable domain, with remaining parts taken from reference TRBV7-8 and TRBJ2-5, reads GAGVSQSPRYKVAKRGQDVALRCDPISGHVSLFWYQQALGQGPEFLTYFQNEAQLDKSGLPSDRFFAERPEGSVSTLKIQRTQQEDSAVYLCASSPHGGHQETQYFGPGTRLLVL.

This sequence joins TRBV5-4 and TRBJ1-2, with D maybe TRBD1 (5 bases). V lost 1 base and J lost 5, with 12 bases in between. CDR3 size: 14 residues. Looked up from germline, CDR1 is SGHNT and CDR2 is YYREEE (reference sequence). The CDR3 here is CASSLFSGTYGYTF. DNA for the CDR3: TGTGCCAGCAGCTTGTTTTCAGGGACTTATGGCTACACCTTC.

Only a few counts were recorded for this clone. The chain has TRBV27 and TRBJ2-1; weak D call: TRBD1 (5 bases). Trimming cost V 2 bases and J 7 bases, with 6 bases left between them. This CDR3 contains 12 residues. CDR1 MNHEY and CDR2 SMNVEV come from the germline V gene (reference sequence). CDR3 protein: CASSLRGNEQFF. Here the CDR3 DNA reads TGTGCCAGCAGTTTAAGGGGTAATGAGCAGTTCTTC.

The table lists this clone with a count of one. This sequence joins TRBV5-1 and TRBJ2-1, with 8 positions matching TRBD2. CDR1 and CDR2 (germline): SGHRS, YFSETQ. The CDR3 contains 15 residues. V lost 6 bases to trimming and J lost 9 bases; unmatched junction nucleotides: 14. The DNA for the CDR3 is TGCGCCAGCAAAACCGGGAGGGAATTTATTGGTGAGCAGTTCTTC. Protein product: CASKTGREFIGEQFF.

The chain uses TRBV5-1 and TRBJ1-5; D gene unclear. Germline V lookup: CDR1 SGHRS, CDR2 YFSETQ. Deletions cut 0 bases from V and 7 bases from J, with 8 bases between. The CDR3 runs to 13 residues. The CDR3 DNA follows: TGCGCCAGCAGCTTGGATAGTACCCAGCCCCAGCATTTT. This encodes CASSLDSTQPQHF.

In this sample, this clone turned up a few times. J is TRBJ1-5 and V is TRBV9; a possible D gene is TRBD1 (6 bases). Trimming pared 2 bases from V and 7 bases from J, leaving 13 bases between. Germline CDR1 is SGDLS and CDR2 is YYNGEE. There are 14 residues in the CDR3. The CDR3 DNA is TGTGCCAGCAGCGTGCAGGGGACAAGCCAGCCCCAGCATTTT. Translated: CASSVQGTSQPQHF.

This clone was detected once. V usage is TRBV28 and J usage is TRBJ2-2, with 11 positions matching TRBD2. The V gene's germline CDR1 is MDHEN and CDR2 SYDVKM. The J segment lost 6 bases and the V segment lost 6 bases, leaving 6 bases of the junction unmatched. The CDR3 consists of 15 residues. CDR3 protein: CASRPTSGGAGELFF. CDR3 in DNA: TGTGCCAGCAGGCCTACTAGCGGGGGTGCCGGGGAGCTGTTTTTT.

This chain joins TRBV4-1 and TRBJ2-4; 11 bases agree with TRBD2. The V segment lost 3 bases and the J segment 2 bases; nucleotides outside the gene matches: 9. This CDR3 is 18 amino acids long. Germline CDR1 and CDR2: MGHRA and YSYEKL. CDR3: CASSHLAGGPVPKNIQYF. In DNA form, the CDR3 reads TGCGCCAGCAGCCACTTAGCGGGAGGGCCCGTCCCCAAAAACATTCAGTACTTC.

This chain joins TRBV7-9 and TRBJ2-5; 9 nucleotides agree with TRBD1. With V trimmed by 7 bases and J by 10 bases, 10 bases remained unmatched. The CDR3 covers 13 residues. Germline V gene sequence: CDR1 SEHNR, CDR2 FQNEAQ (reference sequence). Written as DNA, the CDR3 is TGTGCCAGCACCCAGGGGGGACAGGGTTTCCAGTACTTC. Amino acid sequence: CASTQGGQGFQYF.

CDR3 coding DNA: TGTGCCAGCAGCTTAGTGGGGCAGGGGGGTTCACCCCTCCACTTT. This codes for CASSLVGQGGSPLHF. The chain has TRBV11-2 and TRBJ1-6; 7 bases map to TRBD1. The CDR3 consists of 15 residues. From germline, CDR1 is SGHAT and CDR2 FQNNGV. The trim removed 1 base at V and 9 bases at J, leaving 6 bases unmatched.

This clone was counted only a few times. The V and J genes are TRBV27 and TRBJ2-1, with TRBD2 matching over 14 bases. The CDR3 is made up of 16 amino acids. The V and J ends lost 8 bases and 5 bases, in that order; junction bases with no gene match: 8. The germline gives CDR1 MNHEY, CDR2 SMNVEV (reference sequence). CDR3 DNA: TGTGCCAGCTTTGATGGACTAGCGGGGGGTAACAATGAGCAGTTCTTC. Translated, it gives CASFDGLAGGNNEQFF.

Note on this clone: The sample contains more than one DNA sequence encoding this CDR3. The CDR3 here is CASRIMTSRNEKLFF. The CDR3 nucleotides are TGTGCCAGCAGAATCATGACAAGCAGAAATGAAAAACTGTTTTTT. V gene TRBV28 combines with J gene TRBJ1-4, with D unclear. Germline loops: CDR1 MDHEN, CDR2 SYDVKM. The CDR3 sequence is 15 residues long. V shed 6 bases and J shed 5 bases, with 16 bases lying between them.

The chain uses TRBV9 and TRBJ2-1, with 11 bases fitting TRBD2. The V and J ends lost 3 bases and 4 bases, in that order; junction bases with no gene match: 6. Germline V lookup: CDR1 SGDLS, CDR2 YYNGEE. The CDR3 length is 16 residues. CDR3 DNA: TGTGCCAGCAGCGCCATAGCGGGGGGGCAGTACAATGAGCAGTTCTTC. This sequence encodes CASSAIAGGQYNEQFF.

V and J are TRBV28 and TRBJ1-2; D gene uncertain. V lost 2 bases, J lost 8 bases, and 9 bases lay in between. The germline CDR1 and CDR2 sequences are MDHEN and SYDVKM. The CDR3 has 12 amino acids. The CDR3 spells CASSLTGWGYTF. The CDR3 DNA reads TGTGCCAGCAGTTTAACGGGTTGGGGCTACACCTTC.

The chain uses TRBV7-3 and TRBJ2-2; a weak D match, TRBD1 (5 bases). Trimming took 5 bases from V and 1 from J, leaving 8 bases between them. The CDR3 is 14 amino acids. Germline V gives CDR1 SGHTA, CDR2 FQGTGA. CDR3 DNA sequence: TGTGCCAGCAGCCCTCAGGGGAACACCGGGGAGCTGTTTTTT. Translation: CASSPQGNTGELFF.

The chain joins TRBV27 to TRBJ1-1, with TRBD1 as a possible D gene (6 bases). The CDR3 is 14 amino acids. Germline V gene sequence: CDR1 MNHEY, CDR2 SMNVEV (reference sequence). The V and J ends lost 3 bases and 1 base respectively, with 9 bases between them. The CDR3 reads CASSFGQPNTEAFF. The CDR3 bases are TGTGCCAGCAGTTTCGGACAGCCGAACACTGAAGCTTTCTTT.